The 21 T cell receptor beta chains below all came from one sample that was sequenced in a study of blood T cells in healthy people across ages. A second PCR, run for roughly 6 to 11 cycles, used a sample-barcoded 5' primer plus a J-beta primer mix. TCRdb used MiXCR to reprocess the 5' RACE reads, holding one entry per CDR3 protein. The table lists hundreds of thousands of distinct CDR3 sequences, 24% of them singletons. This sample was shared with a second study, whose subject was T cells of mothers and their children.

Source material: blood. Source of these receptors: a boy under 18 in good health.

The rearrangement uses TRBV11-2 and TRBJ2-4; the D is unclear. This CDR3 contains 16 residues. V was clipped by 3 bases and J by 0 bases, with 12 bases between them. Per germline, CDR1 SGHAT and CDR2 FQNNGV. The CDR3 here is CASSLRLRLAKNIQYF. DNA for the CDR3: TGTGCCAGCAGCTTGCGTCTCAGACTAGCCAAAAACATTCAGTACTTC.

This clonotype was detected ten times or more. The J gene is TRBJ2-5, the V gene TRBV7-2; 8 bases align to TRBD1. The J segment lost 1 base and the V segment lost 4 bases, leaving 2 bases of the junction unmatched. The CDR3 is 14 amino acids. The V gene's germline CDR1 is SGHTA and CDR2 FQGNSA. The CDR3 bases are TGTGCCAGCAGCTATCAGGGGGCCCAAGAGACCCAGTACTTC. Translating gives CASSYQGAQETQYF.

This clonotype was observed a few times. The chain is built from TRBV2 and TRBJ1-2, with 9 bases fitting TRBD1. The CDR3 runs 15 residues. V gave up 8 bases and J gave up 1 base; unmatched junction bases: 8. From germline, CDR1 is SNHLY and CDR2 FYNNEI. This CDR3 reads CASYSDRGDNYGYTF. CDR3 sequence (DNA): TGTGCCAGCTATTCGGACAGGGGTGATAACTATGGCTACACCTTC.

This clonotype has a handful of counts. A read error may account for a junction end that differs from germline. The rearrangement joins TRBV7-7 to TRBJ2-1; 9 nucleotides align to TRBD1. CDR3 size: 15 residues. Germline V gene lookup returns CDR1 SSHAT and CDR2 FNYEAQ (reference sequence). The DNA of the CDR3 is TGTGCTAGCAGCGCCCGACAGGGGGGTTACAATGAGCAGTTCTTC. Protein: CASSARQGGYNEQFF. Supplemented by reference TRBV7-7 and TRBJ2-1, the full variable domain reads GAGVSQSPRYKVTKRGQDVTLRCDPISSHATLYWYQQALGQGPEFLTYFNYEAQPDKSGLPSDRFSAERPEGSISTLTIQRTEQRDSAMYRCASSARQGGYNEQFFGPGTRLTVL.

The rearrangement uses TRBV4-3 and TRBJ2-7, with 8 nucleotides matching TRBD1. The V gene end was trimmed by 0 bases and the J gene end by 2 bases; junction bases not matched to a gene: 6. Per germline, CDR1 LGHNA and CDR2 YSLEER. CDR3 length: 16 amino acids. CDR3 DNA sequence: TGCGCCAGCAGCCAAGAATCTACAGGGGGAACCTACGAGCAGTACTTC. Its protein product is CASSQESTGGTYEQYF.

As regards this clonotype: Mismatch with germline at one junction end may stem from a read error. V gene TRBV7-9 combines with J gene TRBJ2-1; 10 positions agree with TRBD1. CDR3 length: 12 amino acids. Germline V gene lookup returns CDR1 SEHNR and CDR2 FQNEAQ (reference sequence). CDR3 sequence (DNA): TGTGCCAGCAGGGCCGGACAGGGGGAATTTCGCTTC. Residues: CASRAGQGEFRF.

This clonotype was found a few times. This rearrangement joins TRBV29-1 to TRBJ2-7, with 12 bases aligning to TRBD2. Germline CDR1 reads SQVTM; CDR2 reads ANQGSEA. This CDR3 is built from 14 residues. The ends lost 7 bases at V and 4 bases at J; junction bases unmatched: 8. The CDR3 here is CSARGTSGQYEQYF. The CDR3 DNA reads TGCAGCGCCCGAGGGACTAGCGGGCAGTACGAGCAGTACTTC.

This clonotype came up a few times. This chain uses TRBV4-3 with TRBJ2-4, with D perhaps TRBD2 (6 bases). Germline lookup yields CDR1 LGHNA and CDR2 YSLEER. The ends were cut back, 1 base at V and 10 bases at J, with 14 bases in the middle. The CDR3 loop spans 14 amino acids. Written as DNA, the CDR3 is TGCGCCAGCAGCCAAGTTGGGGAGGAGGGGATTCAGTACTTC. The encoded protein is CASSQVGEEGIQYF.

This sequence joins TRBV6-6 and TRBJ2-5, with 8 bases identical to TRBD1. CDR1 and CDR2 from the germline V gene are MNHNY and SVGAGI (reference sequence). The CDR3 is made up of 15 amino acids. V shed 5 bases, J shed 2 bases, and the junction held 7 bases outside the gene matches. The CDR3 nucleotides read TGTGCCAGCAGTGCAGACAGGGGCGGGCAAGAGACCCAGTACTTC. This translates into CASSADRGGQETQYF.

The table lists this clonotype with many counts. This chain connects TRBV25-1 to TRBJ2-3; 7 nucleotides match TRBD2. CDR3 length: 13 residues. Germline V gives CDR1 MGHDK, CDR2 SYGVNS. J was trimmed by 2 bases and V by 6 bases; bases with no gene match: 2. The CDR3 DNA is TGTGCCAGCAGCCTAGCGGCCACAGATACGCAGTATTTT. Translated, it gives CASSLAATDTQYF.

This clonotype turned up a few times. The V gene is TRBV20-1, the J gene TRBJ2-1, with 16 bases fitting TRBD2. The CDR3 sequence is 17 residues long. Losses at the gene ends were 6 bases for V and 1 base for J; bases not matched to a gene: 6. Germline V gene sequence: CDR1 DFQATT, CDR2 SNEGSKA (reference sequence). The CDR3 bases are TGCAGTGCCGGGACTAGCGGGGGGGAAAGGTCCTACAATGAGCAGTTCTTC. This gives the protein CSAGTSGGERSYNEQFF.

A note on this clonotype: Germline and junction disagree at one end, which may indicate a read error. The chain is built from TRBV9 and TRBJ1-1, with 12 bases that match TRBD1. CDR3 length: 15 residues. From germline, CDR1 is SGDLS and CDR2 YYNGEE. The CDR3 region is CASTVSGGQGAEAFF. DNA for the CDR3: TGTGCCAGCACCGTATCCGGGGGACAGGGGGCCGAAGCTTTCTTT.

The rearrangement uses TRBV30 and TRBJ2-5; D may match TRBD1 or TRBD2 (7 bases each). The J call may be wrong; the DNA end is better matched by TRBJ2-7. Germline assignment: CDR1 GTSNPN and CDR2 SVGIG (reference sequence). The CDR3 loop spans 13 amino acids. CDR3 sequence: CAWNLQGTNEQYF. The CDR3 DNA sequence: TGTGCCTGGAATCTACAGGGGACTAACGAGCAGTACTTC.

V usage is TRBV24-1 and J usage is TRBJ2-5; 14 bases align to TRBD2. The tail of the sequence fits TRBJ2-1 better, so the J call may be wrong. The CDR3 loop spans 18 amino acids. CDR1 and CDR2 from the germline V gene are KGHDR and SFDVKD. The CDR3 DNA sequence: TGTGCCACCAGTGAACGGACTAGCGGGAGGCAACCTTCCAATGAGCAGTTCTTC. Its translation is CATSERTSGRQPSNEQFF.

With regard to this clonotype: One end of the junction does not line up with germline, which may come from a read error. The rearrangement uses TRBV5-1 and TRBJ2-3; 8 nucleotides agree with TRBD1. The CDR3 spans 16 residues. CDR1 and CDR2 from the germline V gene are SGHRS and YFSETQ. The CDR3 is CASSYGQGTSTDTQYF. CDR3 nucleotides: TGTGCCAGCAGCTACGGACAGGGCACTAGCACAGATACGCAGTATTTT. Full variable domain (rest looked up from reference TRBV5-1 and TRBJ2-3): KAGVTQTPRYLIKTRGQQVTLSCSPISGHRSVSWYQQTPGQGLQFLFEYFSETQRNKGNFPGRFSGRQFSNSRSEMNVSTLELGDSALYLCASSYGQGTSTDTQYFGPGTRLTVL.

The chain has TRBV4-1 and TRBJ2-1, with 8 bases aligning to TRBD2. CDR3 length: 16 amino acids. V shed 4 bases and J 8 bases; nucleotides not matched to a gene: 13. Germline assignment: CDR1 MGHRA and CDR2 YSYEKL. CDR3 sequence (DNA): TGCGCCAGCAGCCCTTCTTCCGGGAGGGCCTCCCATGAGCAGTTCTTC. It encodes CASSPSSGRASHEQFF.

The J gene is TRBJ2-3, the V gene TRBV20-1; 10 nucleotides agree with TRBD2. The CDR3 is 14 amino acids. The trim removed 6 bases at V and 5 bases at J, leaving 8 bases unmatched. The germline V gene encodes CDR1 DFQATT and CDR2 SNEGSKA (reference sequence). The CDR3 loop is CSALPAGGGDTQYF. CDR3 coding DNA: TGCAGTGCCCTTCCAGCGGGAGGGGGAGATACGCAGTATTTT.

A few counts support this clonotype. The gene calls are TRBV28 and TRBJ1-2; D not resolved. The V end lost 7 bases, the J end lost 6 bases, and 9 bases lay between the germline ends. CDR3 length equals 11 residues. Germline V gene data show CDR1 as MDHEN and CDR2 as SYDVKM. Here the CDR3 reads CASMGQDGYTF. CDR3 in DNA: TGTGCCAGCATGGGCCAGGATGGCTACACCTTC.

The table lists this clonotype with a few counts. The chain carries TRBV20-1 and TRBJ2-1; D is uncertain. The J call may be in error: the DNA end matches TRBJ2-7 better. From germline, CDR1 is DFQATT and CDR2 SNEGSKA (reference sequence). The CDR3 loop spans 15 amino acids. For the CDR3, the DNA is TGCAGTGCTAGAGGGCGTCAGCCGACCTCCTACGAGCAGTACTTC. Residues: CSARGRQPTSYEQYF.

Details on this clonotype: At one of its ends the junction is not consistent with the germline gene, which may arise from a read error. This rearrangement joins TRBV7-9 to TRBJ1-2; D gene ambiguous. CDR1 and CDR2 (germline): SEHNR, FQNEAQ (reference sequence). The CDR3 consists of 12 residues. CDR3 region: CSSSLGPIAYTF. DNA of the CDR3: TGTTCCAGCAGCTTAGGCCCTATAGCCTACACCTTC.

The chain combines TRBV6-4 with TRBJ1-5; 8 bases fit TRBD1. The CDR3 loop spans 21 amino acids. Germline V lookup: CDR1 MRHNA, CDR2 SNTAGT. V dropped 2 bases and J dropped 4; count of bases not matched to a gene: 22. Here the CDR3 DNA reads TGTGCCAGCAGTGACGGGAAGCGGCAGGGGGCCCCCTCTAAGTTGAATCAGCCCCAGCATTTT. It yields the protein CASSDGKRQGAPSKLNQPQHF.